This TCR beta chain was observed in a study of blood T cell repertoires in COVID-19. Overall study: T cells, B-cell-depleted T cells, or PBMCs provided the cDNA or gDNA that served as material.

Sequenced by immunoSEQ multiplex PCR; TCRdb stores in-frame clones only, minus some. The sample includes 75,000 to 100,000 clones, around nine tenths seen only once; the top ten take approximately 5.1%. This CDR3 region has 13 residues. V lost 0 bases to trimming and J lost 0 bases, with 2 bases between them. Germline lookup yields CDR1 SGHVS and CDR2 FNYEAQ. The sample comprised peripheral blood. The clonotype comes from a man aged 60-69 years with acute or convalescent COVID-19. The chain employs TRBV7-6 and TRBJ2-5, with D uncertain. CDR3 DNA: TGTGCCAGCAGCTTAGCCAACCAAGAGACCCAGTACTTC. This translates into CASSLANQETQYF.